These 21 T cell receptor beta chains were sequenced from one sample in a study of spatial heterogeneity in lung cancer (dated by TCRdb to between 2018 and 2020). Library method: 5' RACE. The data were produced on a NextSeq 500. TCRdb reran the public reads through fastp at Q25 and MiXCR, keeping productive beta chains. One record per CDR3 amino acid sequence lists the most common genes and DNA. A total of 82,000 or so distinct CDR3 sequences appear in this sample, roughly an eighth of them only once. Clones ranked in the top ten supply roughly 4.2% of the sample. This specimen's time point label, interpreted: sample taken at primary tumor resection. Without any cell sorting, TCR sequencing was performed on whole RNA extracted either from tumor and nontumor lung tissue or from cryopreserved PBMC samples. Material: PBMCs, obtained at surgery. The receptors were gathered from a male donor with early-stage non-small cell lung cancer.

This clonotype was seen a few times. The chain links TRBV5-5 to TRBJ1-6; D gene unclear. Deletions cut 5 bases from V and 1 base from J, with 10 bases between. This CDR3 is built from 15 residues. Per the germline V gene, CDR1 is SGHKS and CDR2 is YYEKEE (reference sequence). DNA of the CDR3: TGTGCCAGCAGGACGGACGAATCCTATAATTCACCCCTCCACTTT. Residues: CASRTDESYNSPLHF.

V and J are TRBV18 and TRBJ2-1; D perhaps matches TRBD2 (5 bases). Germline assignment: CDR1 KGHSH and CDR2 LQKENI. This CDR3 has 18 amino acids. Trimming left V 2 bases short and J 0 bases short, with 17 bases between. The CDR3: CASSPVRVALSSYNEQFF. CDR3 coding DNA: TGTGCCAGCTCACCAGTGAGGGTAGCCCTGAGCTCCTACAATGAGCAGTTCTTC.

This clonotype showed up just a few times. The V call is TRBV19, the J call TRBJ2-1; D not certain. V lost 8 bases and J 0 bases, leaving 14 bases between the germline ends. The germline CDR1 and CDR2 sequences are LNHDA and SQIVND (reference sequence). This CDR3 is built from 15 residues. The CDR3 bases are TGTGCCAGTGTTGACAAACCAAGCTCCTACAATGAGCAGTTCTTC. Translating gives CASVDKPSSYNEQFF.

The V gene is TRBV7-8, the J gene TRBJ2-5, with a possible D match to TRBD1 (6 bases). V was pared by 1 base and J by 5 bases, with 14 bases between. The CDR3 runs 15 residues. CDR1 and CDR2 (germline): SGHVS, FQNEAQ. The CDR3 DNA reads as TGTGCCAGCAGCTTAGTTCAGGGGCCTCGGGAGACCCAGTACTTC. Translating it yields CASSLVQGPRETQYF. Using reference TRBV7-8 and TRBJ2-5 for the parts outside the CDR3, the full variable domain is GAGVSQSPRYKVAKRGQDVALRCDPISGHVSLFWYQQALGQGPEFLTYFQNEAQLDKSGLPSDRFFAERPEGSVSTLKIQRTQQEDSAVYLCASSLVQGPRETQYFGPGTRLLVL.

A single count supports this clonotype. This sequence joins TRBV24-1 and TRBJ2-5; 11 nucleotides align to TRBD1. This CDR3 is 16 amino acids long. Germline CDR1 reads KGHDR; CDR2 reads SFDVKD. With 6 bases clipped from V and 4 bases from J, the junction kept 9 bases outside the gene matches. For the CDR3, the DNA is TGTGCCACCAGTCCGTCGGACAGGGGGCGCGGAGAGACCCAGTACTTC. Its protein is CATSPSDRGRGETQYF.

The chain recombines TRBV5-1 with TRBJ1-4; D is unresolved. Germline CDR1 SGHRS, CDR2 YFSETQ. V dropped 0 bases and J dropped 7 bases, with 16 bases sitting between them. The CDR3 is 16 residues long. CDR3 in amino acids: CASSLASQRTGEKLFF. CDR3 in DNA: TGCGCCAGCAGCTTGGCCTCCCAGCGTACCGGTGAAAAACTGTTTTTT.

The V gene is TRBV29-1, the J gene TRBJ2-1; 13 nucleotides agree with TRBD2. CDR1 and CDR2 from the germline V gene are SQVTM and ANQGSEA. With 4 bases clipped from V and 0 bases from J, the junction kept 12 bases outside the gene matches. The CDR3 is 19 residues long. The CDR3 region is CSVVVELAGGSSSYNEQFF. CDR3 bases: TGCAGCGTTGTCGTCGAACTAGCGGGAGGGTCGAGCTCCTACAATGAGCAGTTCTTC.

This clonotype showed up just a few times. The rearrangement uses TRBV19 and TRBJ2-2; D assignment may be TRBD1 or TRBD2 (5 bases each). V gave up 6 bases and J gave up 7 bases, with 15 bases separating them. The CDR3 sequence is 14 residues long. Germline lookup yields CDR1 LNHDA and CDR2 SQIVND (reference sequence). The CDR3 here is CASRGTDLGGELFF. CDR3 bases: TGTGCCAGTAGGGGGACGGACCTGGGCGGGGAGCTGTTTTTT.

This sequence joins TRBV7-3 and TRBJ2-2; D gene unclear. The CDR3 spans 11 residues. Trimming took 5 bases from V and 7 from J, leaving 5 bases between them. The germline V gene encodes CDR1 SGHTA and CDR2 FQGTGA. This CDR3 is CASSNNGELFF. CDR3 nucleotides: TGTGCCAGCAGCAATAACGGGGAGCTGTTTTTT.

The V gene is TRBV20-1, the J gene TRBJ2-7; D may correspond to TRBD1 or TRBD2 (5 bases each). Looked up from germline, CDR1 is DFQATT and CDR2 is SNEGSKA (reference sequence). This CDR3 comprises 14 residues. V shed 0 bases and J shed 5 bases, with 14 bases lying between them. The CDR3 DNA reads TGCAGTGCTAGAGAGGCCTGGGGGTTCAACGAGCAGTACTTC. It translates to CSAREAWGFNEQYF.

This clonotype has more than one count but fewer than ten. For the CDR3, the DNA is TGCAGTGCTAGACGGCAGACTTCCTACGAGCAGTACTTC. Protein: CSARRQTSYEQYF. This sequence joins TRBV20-1 and TRBJ2-7; D is undetermined. The CDR3 sequence is 13 residues long. Between the trimmed V and J ends, which lost 2 bases and 1 base, there was a span of 9 bases. The V gene's germline CDR1 is DFQATT and CDR2 SNEGSKA (reference sequence).

The V gene is TRBV5-5, the J gene TRBJ1-2; D unresolved. V was trimmed by 2 bases and J by 6 bases, leaving 17 bases between them. CDR3 length: 15 amino acids. The germline CDR1 and CDR2 sequences are SGHKS and YYEKEE (reference sequence). This chain's CDR3 is CASSFADPLVDGYTF. The DNA for the CDR3 is TGTGCCAGCAGCTTTGCAGACCCACTCGTTGATGGCTACACCTTC.

The chain couples TRBV11-2 to TRBJ2-5; D is tentatively TRBD1 or TRBD2 (5 bases each). There are 15 residues in the CDR3. The germline gives CDR1 SGHAT, CDR2 FQNNGV. V was clipped by 4 bases and J by 2 bases, with 14 bases between them. CDR3 sequence reads: CASSSQGTAQETQYF. In DNA form, the CDR3 reads TGTGCCAGCAGCTCCCAAGGGACGGCTCAAGAGACCCAGTACTTC.

This clonotype was counted between two and nine times. The chain uses TRBV19 and TRBJ1-5, with D perhaps matching TRBD1 (5 bases). This CDR3 spans 17 amino acids. Trimming took 8 bases from V and 0 from J, leaving 20 bases between them. Germline V gene lookup returns CDR1 LNHDA and CDR2 SQIVND (reference sequence). The CDR3: CASGGTLTGFSNQPQHF. The DNA of the CDR3 is TGTGCCAGTGGGGGGACGTTGACGGGATTTAGCAATCAGCCCCAGCATTTT.

The gene calls are TRBV20-1 and TRBJ2-7; D may match TRBD1 or TRBD2 (6 bases each). From germline, CDR1 is DFQATT and CDR2 SNEGSKA (reference sequence). V lost 5 bases, J lost 5 bases, and 19 bases lay in between. The CDR3 contains 14 residues. The CDR3 reads CSAPGGADLHEQYF. CDR3 nucleotides: TGCAGTGCTCCCGGGGGCGCGGACCTACACGAGCAGTACTTC.

V usage is TRBV12-3 or TRBV12-4 and J usage is TRBJ2-5; tentatively, D is TRBD2 (6 bases). Trimming removed 6 bases from V and 4 bases from J, with 9 bases in between. This CDR3 spans 12 amino acids. CDR3 loop: CASSKTRETQYF. For the CDR3, the DNA is TGTGCCAGCAGCAAGACTAGAGAGACCCAGTACTTC.

The J gene is TRBJ2-2, the V gene TRBV9; D uncertain. V was shortened by 2 bases and J by 5 bases, with 4 bases between the two germline ends. This CDR3 has 12 amino acids. CDR1 is SGDLS, CDR2 YYNGEE, per germline. The CDR3 protein is CASSVGTGELFF. The CDR3 bases are TGTGCCAGCAGCGTGGGGACCGGGGAGCTGTTTTTT.

Ten or more counts support this clonotype. This sequence joins TRBV20-1 and TRBJ1-2; D gene unclear. The ends were cut back, 0 bases at V and 1 base at J, with 6 bases in the middle. Looked up from germline, CDR1 is DFQATT and CDR2 is SNEGSKA (reference sequence). The CDR3 has 13 residues. As DNA, the CDR3 is TGCAGTGCTAGAGATGAGCTTAACTATGGCTACACCTTC. Protein product: CSARDELNYGYTF.

J is TRBJ2-2 and V is TRBV6-2 or TRBV6-3; D might be TRBD1 (6 bases). The CDR3 spans 15 residues. The ends were cut back, 6 bases at V and 1 base at J, with 12 bases in the middle. Germline CDR1 MNHEY, CDR2 SVGEGT. The chain's CDR3 is CASRDKGQNTGELFF. The CDR3 nucleotides are TGTGCCAGCAGGGATAAGGGACAGAACACCGGGGAGCTGTTTTTT.

This clonotype was observed at least ten times. This chain uses TRBV28 with TRBJ2-3, with a possible D match to TRBD1 (5 bases). This CDR3 is built from 10 residues. Germline CDR1 reads MDHEN; CDR2 reads SYDVKM. Trimming took off 7 bases at V and 10 bases at J, with 9 bases between the two ends. This CDR3 is CASKGPAQYF. The CDR3 DNA reads as TGTGCCAGCAAGGGGCCTGCGCAGTATTTT.

This clonotype was counted between two and nine times. The rearrangement joins TRBV7-9 to TRBJ2-5; D is tentatively TRBD1 or TRBD2 (5 bases each). Trimming removed 5 bases from V and 1 base from J, with 14 bases in between. This CDR3 is built from 15 residues. Germline V lookup: CDR1 SEHNR, CDR2 FQNEAQ (reference sequence). This CDR3 is CASSPSGPTQETQYF. DNA for the CDR3: TGTGCCAGCAGCCCATCGGGACCAACCCAAGAGACCCAGTACTTC.